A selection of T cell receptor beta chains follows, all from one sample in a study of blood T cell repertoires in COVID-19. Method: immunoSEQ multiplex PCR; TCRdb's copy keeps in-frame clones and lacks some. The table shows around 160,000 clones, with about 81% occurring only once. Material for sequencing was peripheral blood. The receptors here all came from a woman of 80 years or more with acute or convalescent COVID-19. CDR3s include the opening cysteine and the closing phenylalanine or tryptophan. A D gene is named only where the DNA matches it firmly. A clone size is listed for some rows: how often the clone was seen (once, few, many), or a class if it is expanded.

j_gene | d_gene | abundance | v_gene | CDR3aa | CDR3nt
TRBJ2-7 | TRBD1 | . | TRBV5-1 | CASSRGQGAASYEQYF | TGCGCCAGCAGCCGGGGACAGGGGGCTGCTTCCTACGAGCAGTACTTC
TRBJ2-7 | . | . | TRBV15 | CATSYSRQVSYEQYF | TGTGCCACCAGCTACTCAAGACAGGTCTCCTACGAGCAGTACTTC
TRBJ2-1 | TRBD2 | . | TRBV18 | CASSELAGTDSYNEQFF | TGTGCCAGCTCAGAGCTAGCGGGAACGGACTCCTACAATGAGCAGTTCTTC
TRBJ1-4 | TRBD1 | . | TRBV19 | CASSPSGTGIEKLFF | TGTGCCAGTAGCCCATCCGGGACAGGGATTGAAAAACTGTTTTTT
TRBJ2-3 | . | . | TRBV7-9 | CASSPVPDTQYF | TGTGCCAGCAGCCCGGTCCCAGATACGCAGTATTTT
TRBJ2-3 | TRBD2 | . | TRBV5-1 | CASHRLAGGPTDTQYF | TGCGCCAGCCACCGACTAGCGGGGGGGCCCACAGATACGCAGTATTTT
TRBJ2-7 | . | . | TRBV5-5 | CASSLAAFSYEQYF | TGTGCCAGCAGCTTAGCGGCGTTCTCCTACGAGCAGTACTTC
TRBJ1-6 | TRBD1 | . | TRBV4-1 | CASSRGQGASVDSPLHF | TGCGCCAGCAGCCGAGGACAGGGGGCGAGTGTAGATTCACCCCTCCACTTT
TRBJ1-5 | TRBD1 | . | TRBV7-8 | CASSLSLGQGNQPQHF | TGTGCCAGCAGCTTATCTCTCGGACAGGGCAATCAGCCCCAGCATTTT
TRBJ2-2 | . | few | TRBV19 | CASTAPGRPNTGELFF | TGTGCCAGTACCGCCCCAGGGAGGCCCAACACCGGGGAGCTGTTTTTT
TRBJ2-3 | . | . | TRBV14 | CASSPTWGSDTQYF | TGTGCCAGCAGCCCAACCTGGGGCTCGGATACGCAGTATTTT
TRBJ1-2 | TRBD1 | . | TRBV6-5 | CASSYSGGTYGYTF | TGTGCCAGCAGTTACTCAGGGGGCACCTATGGCTACACCTTC
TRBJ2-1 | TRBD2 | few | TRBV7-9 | CASSPRLAGLNEQFF | TGTGCCAGCAGCCCCCGACTAGCGGGTCTCAATGAGCAGTTCTTC
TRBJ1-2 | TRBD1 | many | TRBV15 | CATSRDRTGYGYTF | TGTGCCACCAGCAGAGATCGGACAGGGTATGGCTACACCTTC
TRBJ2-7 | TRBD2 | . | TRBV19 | CASSRSTKGLAGFYEQYF | TGTGCCAGTAGTAGGTCAACGAAGGGACTAGCGGGGTTCTACGAGCAGTACTTC
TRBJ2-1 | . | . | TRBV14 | CASSRGQSYNEQFF | TGTGCCAGCAGCCGGGGGCAGTCCTACAATGAGCAGTTCTTC
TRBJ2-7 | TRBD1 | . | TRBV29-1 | CSVGGQGPYEQYF | TGCAGCGTTGGGGGACAGGGTCCCTACGAGCAGTACTTC
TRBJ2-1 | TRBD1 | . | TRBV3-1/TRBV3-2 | CASSQAGTGSNEQFF | TGTGCCAGCAGCCAAGCCGGGACAGGGTCGAATGAGCAGTTCTTC
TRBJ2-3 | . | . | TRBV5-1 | CASSQKTDTQYF | TGCGCCAGCAGTCAGAAGACAGATACGCAGTATTTT
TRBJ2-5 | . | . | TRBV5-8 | CASSFWTDFHQETQYF | TGTGCCAGCAGCTTTTGGACAGATTTTCACCAAGAGACCCAGTACTTC
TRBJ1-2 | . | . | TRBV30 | CAWTIKLGTNYGYTF | TGTGCCTGGACCATAAAACTCGGGACAAACTATGGCTACACCTTC
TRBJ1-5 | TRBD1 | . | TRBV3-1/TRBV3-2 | CASSQSGTGVNQPQHF | TGTGCCAGCAGCCAATCGGGGACAGGGGTGAATCAGCCCCAGCATTTT
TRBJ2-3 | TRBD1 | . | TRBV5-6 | CASSFWTGELSSTDTQYF | TGTGCCAGCAGCTTCTGGACAGGCGAACTCTCTAGCACAGATACGCAGTATTTT
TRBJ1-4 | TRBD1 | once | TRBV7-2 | CASSYRDRGRRNEKLFF | TGTGCCAGCAGCTACCGGGACAGGGGCCGGCGGAATGAAAAACTGTTTTTT
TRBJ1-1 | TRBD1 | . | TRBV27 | CASSLHKFQGAPDTEAFF | TGTGCCAGCAGTTTACATAAATTTCAGGGGGCTCCGGACACTGAAGCTTTCTTT
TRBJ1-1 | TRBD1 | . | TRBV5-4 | CASSQDRGRTEAFF | TGTGCCAGCAGCCAAGACAGGGGGCGAACTGAAGCTTTCTTT
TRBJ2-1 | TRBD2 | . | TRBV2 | CASSERLRELGNEQFF | TGTGCCAGCAGTGAAAGGTTGCGGGAGCTAGGAAATGAGCAGTTCTTC
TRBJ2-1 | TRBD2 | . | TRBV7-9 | CASSLLGAGDSYNEQFF | TGTGCCAGCAGCTTACTTGGAGCGGGGGACTCCTACAATGAGCAGTTCTTC
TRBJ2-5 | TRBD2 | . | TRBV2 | CASSAGGGAGETQYF | TGTGCCAGCAGTGCTGGCGGGGGGGCTGGAGAGACCCAGTACTTC
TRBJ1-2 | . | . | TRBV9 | CASSVVNRAANYGYTF | TGTGCCAGCAGCGTAGTGAACAGAGCCGCTAACTATGGCTACACCTTC
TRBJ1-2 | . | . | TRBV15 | CATRPGQGQGVYGGYTF | TGTGCCACCCGGCCCGGGCAGGGTCAAGGGGTATATGGTGGCTACACCTTC
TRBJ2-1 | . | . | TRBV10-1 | CASSGRYNEQFF | TGCGCCAGCAGCGGTAGATACAATGAGCAGTTCTTC
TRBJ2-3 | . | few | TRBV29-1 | CSVPTTYTDTQYF | TGCAGCGTTCCGACTACCTACACAGATACGCAGTATTTT
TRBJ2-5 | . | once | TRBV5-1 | CASSGVSQAQETQYF | TGCGCCAGCAGCGGGGTCTCACAGGCTCAAGAGACCCAGTACTTC
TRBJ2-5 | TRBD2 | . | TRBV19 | CASSPGSGRADSETQYF | TGTGCCAGTAGTCCTGGGAGCGGGAGGGCCGATTCGGAGACCCAGTACTTC
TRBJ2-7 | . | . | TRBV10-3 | CAISDGGPMLGYEQYF | TGTGCCATCAGTGACGGTGGGCCAATGCTGGGCTACGAGCAGTACTTC
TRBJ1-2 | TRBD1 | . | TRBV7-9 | CASSLDGDRANYGYTF | TGTGCCAGCAGCTTAGACGGTGACAGGGCTAACTATGGCTACACCTTC
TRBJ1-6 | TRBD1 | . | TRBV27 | CASKGASYNSPLHF | TGTGCCAGCAAGGGGGCATCCTATAATTCACCCCTCCACTTT
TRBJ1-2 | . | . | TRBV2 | CASSAGGLELGYTF | TGTGCCAGCAGTGCGGGGGGTTTAGAATTAGGCTACACCTTC
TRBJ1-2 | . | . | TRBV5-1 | CASSFQGDGYTF | TGCGCCAGCAGCTTCCAGGGCGATGGCTACACCTTC
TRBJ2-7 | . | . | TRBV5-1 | CASSARGLSSYEQYF | TGCGCCAGCTCGGCTCGGGGACTTAGCTCCTACGAGCAGTACTTC
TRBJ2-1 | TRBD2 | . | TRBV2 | CASKGTSGTLGEQFF | TGTGCCAGCAAGGGGACTAGCGGGACACTCGGTGAGCAGTTCTTC
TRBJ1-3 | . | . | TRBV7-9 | CASSLRPNVGPGNTIYF | TGTGCCAGCAGCTTGCGGCCGAATGTGGGTCCTGGAAACACCATATATTTT
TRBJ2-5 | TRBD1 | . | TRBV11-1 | CASSLTGTGRRTQYF | TGTGCCAGCAGCCTGACCGGGACAGGGAGGAGGACCCAGTACTTC
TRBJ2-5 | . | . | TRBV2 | CASSGNGQPQETQYF | TGTGCCAGCAGTGGGAATGGACAGCCCCAAGAGACCCAGTACTTC
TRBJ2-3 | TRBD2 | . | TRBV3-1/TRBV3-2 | CASSLRAGADTQYF | TGTGCCAGCAGCCTGCGAGCGGGGGCCGATACGCAGTATTTT
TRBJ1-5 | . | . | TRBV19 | CASSMGLGASNQPQHF | TGTGCCAGTAGTATGGGCCTGGGGGCCAGCAATCAGCCCCAGCATTTT
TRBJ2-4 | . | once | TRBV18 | CASSPRLGRGTKNIQYF | TGTGCCAGCTCACCACGATTAGGGCGAGGGACCAAAAACATTCAGTACTTC